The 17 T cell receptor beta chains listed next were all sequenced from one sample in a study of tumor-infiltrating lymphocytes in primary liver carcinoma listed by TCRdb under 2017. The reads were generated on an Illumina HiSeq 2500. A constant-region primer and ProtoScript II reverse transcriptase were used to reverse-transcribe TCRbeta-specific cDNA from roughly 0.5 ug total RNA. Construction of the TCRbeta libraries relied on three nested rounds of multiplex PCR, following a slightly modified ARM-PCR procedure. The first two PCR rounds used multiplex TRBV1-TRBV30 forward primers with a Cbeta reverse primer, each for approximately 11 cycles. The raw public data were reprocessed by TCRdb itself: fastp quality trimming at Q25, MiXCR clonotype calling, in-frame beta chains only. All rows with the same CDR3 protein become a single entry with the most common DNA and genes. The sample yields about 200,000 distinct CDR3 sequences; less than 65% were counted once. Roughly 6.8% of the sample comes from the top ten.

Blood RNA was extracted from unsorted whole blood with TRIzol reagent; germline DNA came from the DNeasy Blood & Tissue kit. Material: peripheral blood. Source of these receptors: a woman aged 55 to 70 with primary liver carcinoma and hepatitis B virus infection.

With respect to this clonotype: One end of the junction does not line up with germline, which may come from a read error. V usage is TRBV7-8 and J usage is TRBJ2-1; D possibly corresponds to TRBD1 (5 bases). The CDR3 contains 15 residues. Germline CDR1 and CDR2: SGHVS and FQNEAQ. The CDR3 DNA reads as TGTGCCAGCAGCCCCCGCGAAGGGGCCTACAATGAGCAGTTATTC. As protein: CASSPREGAYNEQLF.

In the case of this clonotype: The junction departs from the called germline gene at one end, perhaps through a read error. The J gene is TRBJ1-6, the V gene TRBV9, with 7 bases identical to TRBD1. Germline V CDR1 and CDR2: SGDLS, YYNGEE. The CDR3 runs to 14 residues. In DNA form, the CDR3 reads TGTGTCAGCAGCGGGACAGTCTCGAATTCACCCCTCCACTTT. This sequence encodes CVSSGTVSNSPLHF.

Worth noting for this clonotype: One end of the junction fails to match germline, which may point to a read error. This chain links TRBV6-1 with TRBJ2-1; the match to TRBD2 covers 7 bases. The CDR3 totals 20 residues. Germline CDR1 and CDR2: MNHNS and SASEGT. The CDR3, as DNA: TGTGTCAGCAGTGAAGCGCGGGGGACCCCAGGTCTTAAACGGTACAATGAGCAGTTATTC. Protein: CVSSEARGTPGLKRYNEQLF.

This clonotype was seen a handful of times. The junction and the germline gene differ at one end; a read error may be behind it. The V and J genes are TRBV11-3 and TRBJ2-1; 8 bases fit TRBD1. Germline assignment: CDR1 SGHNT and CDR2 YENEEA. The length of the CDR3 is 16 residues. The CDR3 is CAGSLDGQGARDEQFF. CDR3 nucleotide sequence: TGTGCCGGCAGCTTAGATGGGCAGGGGGCTCGGGATGAGCAGTTCTTC.

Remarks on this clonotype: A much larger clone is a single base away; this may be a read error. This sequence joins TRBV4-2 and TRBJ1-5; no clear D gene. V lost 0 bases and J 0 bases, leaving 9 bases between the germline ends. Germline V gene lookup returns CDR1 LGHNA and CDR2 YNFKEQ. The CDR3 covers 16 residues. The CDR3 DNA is TGTGCCAGCAGCCAAGAGTTGACGTGTAGCAATCAGCCCCAGCATTTT. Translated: CASSQELTCSNQPQHF.

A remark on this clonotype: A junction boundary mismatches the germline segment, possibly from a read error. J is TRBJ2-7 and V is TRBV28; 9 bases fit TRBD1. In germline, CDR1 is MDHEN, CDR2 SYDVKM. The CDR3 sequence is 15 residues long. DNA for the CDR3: TGTGCCATCAGTCCCCACGGGACAGGGAGGTACGAGCAGTACTTC. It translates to CAISPHGTGRYEQYF.

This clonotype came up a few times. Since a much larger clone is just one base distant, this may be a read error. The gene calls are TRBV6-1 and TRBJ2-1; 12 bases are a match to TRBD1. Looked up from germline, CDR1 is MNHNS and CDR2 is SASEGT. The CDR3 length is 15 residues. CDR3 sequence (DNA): TGTGCCAGCAGTCTCCGGGACAGGGGGCTGAATGAGCAGCTCTTC. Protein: CASSLRDRGLNEQLF.

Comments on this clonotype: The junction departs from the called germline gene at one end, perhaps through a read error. The CDR3: CASSLTSQAQYF. The CDR3 DNA reads as TGTGCTAGCAGCTTAACGTCGCAGGCCCAGTACTTC. The V gene is TRBV11-2, the J gene TRBJ2-5; no definite D call. CDR3 size: 12 residues. Looked up from germline, CDR1 is SGHAT and CDR2 is FQNNGV.

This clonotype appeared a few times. The CDR3: CASSDEGGAGGIQYF. In DNA, the CDR3 is TGTGCCAGCAGTGATGAGGGAGGGGCCGGGGGCATTCAGTACTTC. The rearrangement uses TRBV2 and TRBJ2-4; 7 nucleotides match TRBD2. V lost 3 bases and J lost 9; bases outside the gene matches: 11. The CDR3 spans 15 residues. Germline CDR1 SNHLY, CDR2 FYNNEI.

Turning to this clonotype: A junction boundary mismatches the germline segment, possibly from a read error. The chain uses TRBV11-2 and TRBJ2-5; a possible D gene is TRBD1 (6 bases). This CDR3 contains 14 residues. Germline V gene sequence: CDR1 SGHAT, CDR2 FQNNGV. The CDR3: CVSRYSGEQETQYF. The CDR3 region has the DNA TGTGTCAGCAGGTATTCAGGGGAACAAGAGACCCAGTACTTC.

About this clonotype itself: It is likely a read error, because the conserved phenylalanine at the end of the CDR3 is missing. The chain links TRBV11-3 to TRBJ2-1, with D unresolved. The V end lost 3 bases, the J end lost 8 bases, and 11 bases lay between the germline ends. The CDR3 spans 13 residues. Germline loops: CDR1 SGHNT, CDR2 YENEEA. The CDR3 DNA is TGTGCCAGCAGCTTCCTTCCATACGATGAGCAGTTCTAC. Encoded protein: CASSFLPYDEQFY.

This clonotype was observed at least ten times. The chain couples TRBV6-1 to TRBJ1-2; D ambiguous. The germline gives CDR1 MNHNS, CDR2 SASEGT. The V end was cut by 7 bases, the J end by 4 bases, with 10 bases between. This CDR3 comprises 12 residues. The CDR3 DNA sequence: TGTGCCAGCACGGCAGGCGGCTATGGCTACACCTTC. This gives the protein CASTAGGYGYTF.

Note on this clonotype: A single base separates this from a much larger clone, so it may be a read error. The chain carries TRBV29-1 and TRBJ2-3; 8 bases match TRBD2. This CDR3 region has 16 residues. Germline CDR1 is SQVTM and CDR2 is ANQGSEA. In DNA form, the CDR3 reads TGCAGCGTTTGGAGACTAGCGCAAACTAGCACAGTTACGCAGTATTTT. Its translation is CSVWRLAQTSTVTQYF.

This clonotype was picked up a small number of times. CDR3 amino acids: CASSFGGAGVANEKLFF. In nucleotides, the CDR3 is TGTGCCAGCAGTTTCGGCGGGGCGGGGGTTGCTAATGAAAAACTGTTTTTT. The V gene is TRBV28, the J gene TRBJ1-4, with D maybe TRBD1 (5 bases). V was clipped by 3 bases and J by 3 bases, with 17 bases between them. Per germline, CDR1 MDHEN and CDR2 SYDVKM. CDR3 length: 17 amino acids.

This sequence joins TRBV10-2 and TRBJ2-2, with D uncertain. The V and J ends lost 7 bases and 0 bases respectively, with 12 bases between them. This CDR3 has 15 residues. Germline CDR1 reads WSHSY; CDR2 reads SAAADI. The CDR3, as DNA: TGCGCCAGCATCATGGGCGGACCGAACACCGGGGAGCTGTTTTTT. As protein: CASIMGGPNTGELFF.

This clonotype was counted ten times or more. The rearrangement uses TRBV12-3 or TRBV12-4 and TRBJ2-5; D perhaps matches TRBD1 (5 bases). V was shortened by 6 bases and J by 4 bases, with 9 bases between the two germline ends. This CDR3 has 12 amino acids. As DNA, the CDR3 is TGTGCCAGCAGCATAGACAGAGAGACCCAGTACTTC. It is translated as CASSIDRETQYF.

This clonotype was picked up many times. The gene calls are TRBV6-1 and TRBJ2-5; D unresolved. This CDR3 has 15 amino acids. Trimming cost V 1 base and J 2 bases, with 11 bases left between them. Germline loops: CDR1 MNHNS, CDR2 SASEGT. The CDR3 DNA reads TGTGCCAGCAGTGAAGTTAAGTACCTACAAGAGACCCAGTACTTC. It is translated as CASSEVKYLQETQYF.